The 17 T cell receptor beta chains listed next were all sequenced from one sample in a study of shared clonotypes between healthy human individuals. Measured with immunoSEQ multiplex PCR; TCRdb has only the in-frame clones, and not every one. The sample comprises 2 million to 3 million clones, 93% of which are singletons, and about 0.34% rests with the top ten. What was sequenced was naive CD4+ T cells from PBMCs. Subset denoted: CD45RA+ positively selected. Receptors originate from a man between 18 and 29 years old in good health. Some clones in this sample may be carry-over from other donors' samples.

The J gene is TRBJ2-7, the V gene TRBV9, with TRBD1 matching 8 bases. The CDR3 is 15 amino acids. Looked up from germline, CDR1 is SGDLS and CDR2 is YYNGEE. V shed 3 bases and J 2 bases; nucleotides not matched to a gene: 7. CDR3 loop: CASSAGQGTTYEQYF. In DNA form, the CDR3 reads TGTGCCAGCAGCGCTGGACAGGGAACGACCTACGAGCAGTACTTC.

The chain employs TRBV27 and TRBJ2-7; D is perhaps TRBD1 (6 bases). This CDR3 comprises 15 residues. Trimming removed 0 bases from V and 4 bases from J, with 13 bases in between. CDR1 and CDR2 from the germline V gene are MNHEY and SMNVEV (reference sequence). The CDR3 DNA reads TGTGCCAGCAGTTTATCGGTGACAGGTTCTTACGAGCAGTACTTC. This sequence encodes CASSLSVTGSYEQYF.

A single count supports this clone. V gene TRBV9 combines with J gene TRBJ1-1, with unresolved D. The length of the CDR3 is 15 residues. Trimming removed 0 bases at V and 1 base at J, with 10 bases between. CDR1 is SGDLS, CDR2 YYNGEE, per germline. CDR3 DNA: TGTGCCAGCAGCGTAGATCTAACCCCGAACACTGAAGCTTTCTTT. As protein: CASSVDLTPNTEAFF.

The rearrangement uses TRBV6-1 and TRBJ2-7; TRBD2 matches 9 bases. V was pared by 10 bases and J by 2 bases, with 12 bases of the junction left unmatched. Per germline, CDR1 MNHNS and CDR2 SASEGT. The CDR3 runs to 15 residues. CDR3 residues: CATRGSLAGAYEQYF. CDR3 sequence (DNA): TGTGCCACAAGAGGCTCGTTAGCGGGAGCCTACGAGCAGTACTTC.

The chain links TRBV14 to TRBJ1-1, with D possibly matching TRBD1 (5 bases). V was cut by 5 bases and J by 1 base, with 26 bases left in between. CDR1 and CDR2 (germline): SGHDN, FVKESK. CDR3 length: 19 amino acids. The CDR3 protein is CASSSTFGGAPRPNTEAFF. CDR3 DNA sequence: TGTGCCAGCAGCTCGACGTTCGGCGGGGCCCCTAGACCGAACACTGAAGCTTTCTTT.

The gene calls are TRBV7-6 and TRBJ2-5; 9 bases align to TRBD1. Trimming took 4 bases from V and 9 from J; bases not matched to a gene: 6. In germline, CDR1 is SGHVS, CDR2 FNYEAQ. CDR3 size: 13 residues. The CDR3 reads CASSSYRGLPQYF. CDR3 DNA sequence: TGTGCCAGCAGCTCCTACAGGGGGCTGCCCCAGTACTTC.

The V and J genes are TRBV27 and TRBJ1-4, with 9 positions matching TRBD1. Germline V gene data show CDR1 as MNHEY and CDR2 as SMNVEV (reference sequence). The ends lost 7 bases at V and 6 bases at J; junction bases unmatched: 12. This CDR3 has 16 amino acids. The CDR3 sequence is CASTVKSGQGYEKLFF. CDR3 DNA sequence: TGTGCCAGCACCGTGAAAAGCGGACAGGGGTATGAAAAACTGTTTTTT.

The chain uses TRBV21-1 and TRBJ2-7. TRBV21-1 constitutes a pseudogene. This CDR3 region has 17 residues. DNA for the CDR3: TGTGCCAGCAGCAAACCGCCGGGATGGGACGTCTCCTACGAGCAGTACTTC. Its translation is CASSKPPGWDVSYEQYF.

This chain connects TRBV25-1 to TRBJ2-4; possibly TRBD1 or TRBD2 for D (5 bases each). The CDR3 runs to 14 residues. V was trimmed by 4 bases and J by 7 bases, leaving 14 bases between them. CDR1 MGHDK and CDR2 SYGVNS come from the germline V gene. The CDR3 region has the DNA TGTGCCAGCAGTGGCCCGGCCCGGGGCAACATTCAGTACTTC. Amino acids: CASSGPARGNIQYF.

This clone was picked up one time. The V gene is TRBV7-9, the J gene TRBJ1-2; 11 bases fit TRBD1. Germline V gene lookup returns CDR1 SEHNR and CDR2 FQNEAQ (reference sequence). Trimming at V came to 7 bases and at J to 8 bases, leaving 12 bases not matched to a gene. CDR3 length: 15 residues. As DNA, the CDR3 is TGTGCCAGCAACCCACCCGGACAGGGGGCGTCGGGCTACACCTTC. Encoded protein: CASNPPGQGASGYTF.

The chain is built from TRBV28 and TRBJ1-5; no clear D gene. Looked up from germline, CDR1 is MDHEN and CDR2 is SYDVKM. The V gene lost 3 bases and the J gene lost 3 bases, with 12 bases spanning the gap. This CDR3 comprises 15 residues. CDR3 region: CASSLLPLNNQPQHF. CDR3 DNA sequence: TGTGCCAGCAGTTTGCTGCCTTTGAACAATCAGCCCCAGCATTTT.

The rearrangement links TRBV28 to TRBJ1-5; possibly TRBD1 for D (5 bases). Germline loops: CDR1 MDHEN, CDR2 SYDVKM. The CDR3 has 16 residues. Between the trimmed V and J ends, which lost 5 bases and 6 bases, there was a span of 20 bases. The CDR3 nucleotides are TGTGCCAGCAGTCGACCTCGGGACCTCTTTATTCAGCCCCAGCATTTT. Amino acid sequence: CASSRPRDLFIQPQHF.

Comments on this clone: The sample contains more than one DNA sequence encoding this CDR3. The V call is TRBV18, the J call TRBJ2-2, with 7 bases matching TRBD1. Germline-derived CDR1 and CDR2 are KGHSH and LQKENI. This CDR3 region has 15 residues. V dropped 1 base and J dropped 1; count of bases not matched to a gene: 0. In DNA form, the CDR3 reads TGTGCCAGCTCACCACGGACAGGGAACACCGGGGAGCTGTTTTTT. Amino acid sequence: CASSPRTGNTGELFF.

This chain uses TRBV5-4 with TRBJ2-1; the match to TRBD2 covers 10 bases. The CDR3 contains 17 residues. CDR1 is SGHNT, CDR2 YYREEE, per germline (reference sequence). The ends lost 4 bases at V and 1 base at J; junction bases unmatched: 8. Here the CDR3 DNA reads TGTGCCAGCAGCCCCAGCGGGGGGGGAACTTCCTACAATGAGCAGTTCTTC. Protein: CASSPSGGGTSYNEQFF. The whole variable domain, filled in from reference TRBV5-4 and TRBJ2-1, reads ETGVTQSPTHLIKTRGQQVTLRCSSQSGHNTVSWYQQALGQGPQFIFQYYREEENGRGNFPPRFSGLQFPNYSSELNVNALELDDSALYLCASSPSGGGTSYNEQFFGPGTRLTVL.

The chain uses TRBV28 and TRBJ2-1; 12 nucleotides match TRBD1. The trim removed 6 bases at V and 7 bases at J, leaving 10 bases unmatched. Looked up from germline, CDR1 is MDHEN and CDR2 is SYDVKM. CDR3 length: 16 residues. CDR3 DNA: TGTGCCAGCAGCCCCGGGACAGGGGGCGGATCAAATGAGCAGTTCTTC. Protein: CASSPGTGGGSNEQFF.

The rearrangement uses TRBV5-5 and TRBJ2-2; D not resolved. From germline, CDR1 is SGHKS and CDR2 YYEKEE (reference sequence). V was pared by 4 bases and J by 6 bases, with 10 bases between. CDR3 length: 13 residues. The DNA of the CDR3 is TGTGCCAGCAGCCCTTCATCGGCCGGGGAGCTGTTTTTT. Its protein is CASSPSSAGELFF.

The chain combines TRBV14 with TRBJ1-5; tentatively, D is TRBD1 (6 bases). V gave up 3 bases and J gave up 3 bases, with 9 bases separating them. CDR3 length: 14 amino acids. CDR1 is SGHDN and CDR2 is FVKESK in the germline V gene. CDR3: CASSQTGLNQPQHF. The CDR3 region has the DNA TGTGCCAGCAGCCAGACAGGACTCAATCAGCCCCAGCATTTT.